This TCR beta chain comes out of a study of CD8+ T cells in alopecia areata. Study results and limitations: Alopecia totalis/universalis scalp especially showed more expanded CD8+ clones than normal scalp.

There are 13 residues in the CDR3. Germline lookup yields CDR1 SQVTM and CDR2 ANQGSEA. V lost 7 bases, J lost 4 bases, and 15 bases lay in between. Treatment meaning: oral pan-JAK inhibitor, 5-10 mg twice daily. RNA extraction was followed by reverse transcription into cDNA, which acted as the sequencing template. Only in-frame clones appear in the TCRdb table, and some are missing; sequencing was by immunoSEQ multiplex PCR. Of around 300,000 clones in the sample, roughly 60% were seen once. As concerns this clone: Its antigen is unidentified.

The V and J genes are TRBV29-1 and TRBJ2-3; D unresolved. The sequence came from a human donor with alopecia areata. The sample consisted of CD4+ T cells sorted from blood, taken at roughly week 53, from a patient treated with tofacitinib. Here the CDR3 reads CSASSAASDTQYF. The CDR3 DNA reads TGCAGCGCTTCCTCCGCAGCTTCAGATACGCAGTATTTT.